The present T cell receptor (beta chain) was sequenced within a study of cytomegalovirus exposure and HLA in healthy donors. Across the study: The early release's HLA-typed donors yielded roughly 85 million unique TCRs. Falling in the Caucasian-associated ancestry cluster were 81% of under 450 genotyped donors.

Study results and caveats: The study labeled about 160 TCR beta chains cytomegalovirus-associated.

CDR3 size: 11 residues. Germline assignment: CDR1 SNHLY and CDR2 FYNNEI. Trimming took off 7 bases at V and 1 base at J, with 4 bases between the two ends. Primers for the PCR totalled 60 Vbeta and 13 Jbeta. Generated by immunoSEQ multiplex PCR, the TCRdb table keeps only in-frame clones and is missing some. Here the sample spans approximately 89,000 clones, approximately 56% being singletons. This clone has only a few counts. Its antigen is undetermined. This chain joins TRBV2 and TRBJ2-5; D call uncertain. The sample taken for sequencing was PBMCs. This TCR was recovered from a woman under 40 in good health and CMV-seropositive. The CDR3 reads CASTLQETQYF. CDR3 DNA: TGTGCCAGCACACTCCAAGAGACCCAGTACTTC.